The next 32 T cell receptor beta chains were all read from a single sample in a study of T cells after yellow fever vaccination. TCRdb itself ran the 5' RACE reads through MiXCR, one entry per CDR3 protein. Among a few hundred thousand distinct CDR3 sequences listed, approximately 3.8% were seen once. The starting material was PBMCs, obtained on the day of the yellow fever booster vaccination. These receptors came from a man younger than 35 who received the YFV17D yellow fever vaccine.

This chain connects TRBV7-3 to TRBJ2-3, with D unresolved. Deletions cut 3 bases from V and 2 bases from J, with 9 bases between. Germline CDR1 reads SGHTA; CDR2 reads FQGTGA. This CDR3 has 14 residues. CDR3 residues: CASSFAGDTDTQYF. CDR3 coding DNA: TGTGCCAGCAGCTTCGCTGGAGACACAGATACGCAGTATTTT. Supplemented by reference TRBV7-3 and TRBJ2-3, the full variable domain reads GAGVSQTPSNKVTEKGKYVELRCDPISGHTALYWYRQSLGQGPEFLIYFQGTGAADDSGLPNDRFFAVRPEGSVSTLKIQRTERGDSAVYLCASSFAGDTDTQYFGPGTRLTVL.

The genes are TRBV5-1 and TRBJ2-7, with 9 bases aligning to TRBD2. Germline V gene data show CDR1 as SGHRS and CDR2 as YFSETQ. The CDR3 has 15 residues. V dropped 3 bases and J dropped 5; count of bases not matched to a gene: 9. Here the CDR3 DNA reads TGCGCCAGCAGCTCCGGCGGGGGGGGCATCAACGAGCAGTACGTC. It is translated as CASSSGGGGINEQYV.

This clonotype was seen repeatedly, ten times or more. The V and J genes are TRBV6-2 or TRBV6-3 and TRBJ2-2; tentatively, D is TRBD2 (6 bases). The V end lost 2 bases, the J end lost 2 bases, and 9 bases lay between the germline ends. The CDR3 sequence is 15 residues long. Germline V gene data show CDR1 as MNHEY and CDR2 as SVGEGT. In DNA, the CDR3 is TGTGCCAGCAGTTACGCGGGGACCAACACCGGGGAGCTGTTTTTT. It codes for CASSYAGTNTGELFF.

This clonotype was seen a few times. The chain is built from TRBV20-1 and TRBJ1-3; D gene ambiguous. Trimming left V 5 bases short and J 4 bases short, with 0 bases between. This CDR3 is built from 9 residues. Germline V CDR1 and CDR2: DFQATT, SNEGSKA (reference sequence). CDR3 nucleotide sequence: TGCAGTGCTGGAAACACCATATATTTT. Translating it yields CSAGNTIYF.

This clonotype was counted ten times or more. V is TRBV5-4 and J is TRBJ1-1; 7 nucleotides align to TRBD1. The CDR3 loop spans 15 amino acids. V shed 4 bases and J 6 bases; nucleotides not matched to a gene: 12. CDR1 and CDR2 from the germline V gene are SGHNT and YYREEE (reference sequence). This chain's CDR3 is CASSKTLGQRPEAFF. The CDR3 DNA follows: TGTGCCAGCAGCAAAACCCTGGGACAGAGGCCTGAAGCTTTCTTT.

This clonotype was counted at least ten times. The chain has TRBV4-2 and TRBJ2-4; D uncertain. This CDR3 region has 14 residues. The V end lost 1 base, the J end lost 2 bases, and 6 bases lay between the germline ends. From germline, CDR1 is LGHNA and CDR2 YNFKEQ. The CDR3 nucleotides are TGTGCCAGCAGCCAAGGGGCGTCCAAAAACATTCAGTACTTC. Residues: CASSQGASKNIQYF.

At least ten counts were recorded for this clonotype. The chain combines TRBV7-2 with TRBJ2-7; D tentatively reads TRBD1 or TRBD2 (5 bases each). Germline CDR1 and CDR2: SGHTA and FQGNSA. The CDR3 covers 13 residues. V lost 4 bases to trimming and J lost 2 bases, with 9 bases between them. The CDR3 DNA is TGTGCCAGCAGCTGGGACCAGGCCTACGAGCAGTACTTC. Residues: CASSWDQAYEQYF.

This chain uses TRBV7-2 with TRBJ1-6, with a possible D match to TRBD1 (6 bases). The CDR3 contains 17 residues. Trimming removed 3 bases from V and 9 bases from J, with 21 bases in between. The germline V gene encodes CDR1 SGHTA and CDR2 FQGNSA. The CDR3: CASSFGTPPPPGSPLHF. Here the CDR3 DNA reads TGTGCCAGCAGCTTCGGGACACCGCCCCCCCCGGGTTCACCCCTCCACTTT. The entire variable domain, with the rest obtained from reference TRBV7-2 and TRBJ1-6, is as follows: GAGVSQSPSNKVTEKGKDVELRCDPISGHTALYWYRQSLGQGLEFLIYFQGNSAPDKSGLPSDRFSAERTGGSVSTLTIQRTQQEDSAVYLCASSFGTPPPPGSPLHFGNGTRLTVT.

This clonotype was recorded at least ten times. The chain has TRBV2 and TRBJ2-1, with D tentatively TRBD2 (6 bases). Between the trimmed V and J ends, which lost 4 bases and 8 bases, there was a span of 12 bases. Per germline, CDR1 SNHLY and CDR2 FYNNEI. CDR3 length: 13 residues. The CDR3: CASSGAGLDEQFF. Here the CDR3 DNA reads TGTGCCAGCAGTGGGGCGGGGCTGGATGAGCAGTTCTTC.

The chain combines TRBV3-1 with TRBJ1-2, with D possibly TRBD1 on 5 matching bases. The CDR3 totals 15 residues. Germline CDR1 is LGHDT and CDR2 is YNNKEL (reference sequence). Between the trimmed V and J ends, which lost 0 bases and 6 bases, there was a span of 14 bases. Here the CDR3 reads CASSQDTWAGNGYTF. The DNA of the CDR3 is TGTGCCAGCAGCCAAGATACCTGGGCAGGGAATGGCTACACCTTC.

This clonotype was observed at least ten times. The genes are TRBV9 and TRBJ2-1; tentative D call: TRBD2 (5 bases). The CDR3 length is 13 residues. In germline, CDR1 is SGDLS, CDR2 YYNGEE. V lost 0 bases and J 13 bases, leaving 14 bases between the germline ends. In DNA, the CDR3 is TGTGCCAGCAGCGTAGATGCCACTAGACGACAGTTCTTC. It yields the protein CASSVDATRRQFF.

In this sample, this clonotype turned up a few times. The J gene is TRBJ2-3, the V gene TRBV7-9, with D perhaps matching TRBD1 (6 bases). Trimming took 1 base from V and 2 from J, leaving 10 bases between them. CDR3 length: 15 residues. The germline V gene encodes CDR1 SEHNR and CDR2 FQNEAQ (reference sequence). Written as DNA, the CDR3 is TGTGCCAGCAGCTTAGGGGGGCCCTACACAGATACGCAGTATTTT. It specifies CASSLGGPYTDTQYF. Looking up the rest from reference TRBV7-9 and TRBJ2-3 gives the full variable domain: DTGVSQNPRHKITKRGQNVTFRCDPISEHNRLYWYRQTLGQGPEFLTYFQNEAQLEKSRLLSDRFSAERPKGSFSTLEIQRTEQGDSAMYLCASSLGGPYTDTQYFGPGTRLTVL.

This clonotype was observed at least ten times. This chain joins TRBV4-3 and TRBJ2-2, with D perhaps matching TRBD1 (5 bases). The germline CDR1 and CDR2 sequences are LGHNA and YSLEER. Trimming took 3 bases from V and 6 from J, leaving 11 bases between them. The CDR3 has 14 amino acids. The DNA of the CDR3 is TGCGCCAGCAGCCAGCAAGGGGCTCCCGGGGAGCTGTTTTTT. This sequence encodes CASSQQGAPGELFF.

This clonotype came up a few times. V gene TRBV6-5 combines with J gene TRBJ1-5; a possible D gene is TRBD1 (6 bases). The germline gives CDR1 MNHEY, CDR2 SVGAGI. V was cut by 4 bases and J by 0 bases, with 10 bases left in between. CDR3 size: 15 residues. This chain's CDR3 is CASSSDRNSNQPQHF. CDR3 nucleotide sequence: TGTGCCAGCAGTTCGGACAGAAATAGCAATCAGCCCCAGCATTTT.

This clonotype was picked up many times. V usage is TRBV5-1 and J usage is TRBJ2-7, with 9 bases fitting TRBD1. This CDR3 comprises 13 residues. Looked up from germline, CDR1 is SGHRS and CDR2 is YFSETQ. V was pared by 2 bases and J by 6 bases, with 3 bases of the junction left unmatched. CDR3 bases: TGCGCCAGCAGCTTCTCGACAGGGGGCGAGCAGTACGTC. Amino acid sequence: CASSFSTGGEQYV.

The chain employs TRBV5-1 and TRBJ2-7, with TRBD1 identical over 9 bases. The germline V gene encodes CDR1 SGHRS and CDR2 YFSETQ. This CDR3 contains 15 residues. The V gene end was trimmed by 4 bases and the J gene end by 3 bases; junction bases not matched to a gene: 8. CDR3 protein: CASSTTGTGIYEQYF. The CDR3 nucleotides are TGCGCCAGCAGCACGACCGGGACAGGGATCTACGAGCAGTACTTC.

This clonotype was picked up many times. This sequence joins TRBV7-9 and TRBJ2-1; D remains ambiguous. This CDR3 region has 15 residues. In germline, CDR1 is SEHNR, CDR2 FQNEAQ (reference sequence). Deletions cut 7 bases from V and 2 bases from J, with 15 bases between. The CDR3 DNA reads TGTGCCAGCAATTCCAATCGGGCCCCCTACAATGAGCAGTTCTTC. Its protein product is CASNSNRAPYNEQFF.

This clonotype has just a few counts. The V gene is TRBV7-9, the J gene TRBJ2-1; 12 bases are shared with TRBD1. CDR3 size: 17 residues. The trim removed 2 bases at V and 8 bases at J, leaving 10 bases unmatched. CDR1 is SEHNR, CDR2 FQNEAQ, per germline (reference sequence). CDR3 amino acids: CASSLPGTGGLRDEQFF. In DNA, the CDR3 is TGTGCCAGCAGCTTACCCGGGACAGGGGGCTTAAGGGATGAGCAGTTCTTC.

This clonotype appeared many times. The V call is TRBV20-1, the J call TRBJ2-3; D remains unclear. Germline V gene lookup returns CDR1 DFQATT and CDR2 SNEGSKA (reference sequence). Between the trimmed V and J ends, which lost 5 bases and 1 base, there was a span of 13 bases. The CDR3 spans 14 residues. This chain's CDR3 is CSARVGQGTDTQYF. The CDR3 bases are TGCAGTGCTCGTGTCGGGCAGGGCACAGATACGCAGTATTTT.

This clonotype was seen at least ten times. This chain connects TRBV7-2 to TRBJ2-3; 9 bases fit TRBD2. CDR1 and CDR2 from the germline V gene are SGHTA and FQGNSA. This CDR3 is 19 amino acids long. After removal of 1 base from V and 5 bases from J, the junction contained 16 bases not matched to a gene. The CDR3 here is CASSLEGRLGGGAIDTQYF. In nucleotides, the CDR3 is TGTGCCAGCAGCTTAGAGGGGCGTCTCGGCGGGGGGGCTATAGATACGCAGTATTTT.

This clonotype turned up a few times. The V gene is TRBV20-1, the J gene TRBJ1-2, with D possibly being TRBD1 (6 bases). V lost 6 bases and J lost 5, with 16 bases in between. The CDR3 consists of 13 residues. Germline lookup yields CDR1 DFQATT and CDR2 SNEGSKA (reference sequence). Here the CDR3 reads CSAIDRREYGYTF. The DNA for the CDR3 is TGCAGTGCCATAGACAGGAGGGAATATGGCTACACCTTC.

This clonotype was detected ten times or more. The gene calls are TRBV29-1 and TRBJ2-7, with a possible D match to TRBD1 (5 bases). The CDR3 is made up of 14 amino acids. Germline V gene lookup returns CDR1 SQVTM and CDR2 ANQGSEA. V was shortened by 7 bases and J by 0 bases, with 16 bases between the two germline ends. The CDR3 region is CSATGKASSYEQYF. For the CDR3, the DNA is TGCAGCGCCACAGGCAAAGCATCCTCCTACGAGCAGTACTTC.

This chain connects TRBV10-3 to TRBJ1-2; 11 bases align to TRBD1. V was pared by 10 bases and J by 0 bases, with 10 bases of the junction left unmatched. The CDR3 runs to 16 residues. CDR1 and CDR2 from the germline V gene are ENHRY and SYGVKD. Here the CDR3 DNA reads TGTGCCACCCGGACAGGGGGCAACTCGGCTAACTATGGCTACACCTTC. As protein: CATRTGGNSANYGYTF.

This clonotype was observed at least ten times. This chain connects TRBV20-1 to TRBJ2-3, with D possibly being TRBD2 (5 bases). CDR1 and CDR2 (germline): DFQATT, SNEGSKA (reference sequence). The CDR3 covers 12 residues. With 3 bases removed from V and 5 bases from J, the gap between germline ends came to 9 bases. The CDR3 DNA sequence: TGCAGTGCTAGGTCCGGGGTAGATACGCAGTATTTT. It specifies CSARSGVDTQYF.

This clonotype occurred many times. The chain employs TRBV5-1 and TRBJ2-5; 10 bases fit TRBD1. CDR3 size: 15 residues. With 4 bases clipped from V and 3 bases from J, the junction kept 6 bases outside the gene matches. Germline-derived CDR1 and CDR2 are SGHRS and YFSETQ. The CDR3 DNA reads TGCGCCAGCAGCAAGGGGACAGGGGTCAAAGAGACCCAGTACTTC. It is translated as CASSKGTGVKETQYF. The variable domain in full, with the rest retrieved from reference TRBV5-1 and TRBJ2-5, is KAGVTQTPRYLIKTRGQQVTLSCSPISGHRSVSWYQQTPGQGLQFLFEYFSETQRNKGNFPGRFSGRQFSNSRSEMNVSTLELGDSALYLCASSKGTGVKETQYFGPGTRLLVL.

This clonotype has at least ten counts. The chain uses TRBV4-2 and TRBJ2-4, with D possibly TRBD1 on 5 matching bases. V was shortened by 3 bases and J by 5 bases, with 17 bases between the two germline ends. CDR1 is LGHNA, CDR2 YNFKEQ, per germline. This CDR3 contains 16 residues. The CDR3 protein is CASSQFGVLGQNIQYF. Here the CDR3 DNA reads TGTGCCAGCAGCCAGTTTGGGGTTTTGGGGCAAAACATTCAGTACTTC.

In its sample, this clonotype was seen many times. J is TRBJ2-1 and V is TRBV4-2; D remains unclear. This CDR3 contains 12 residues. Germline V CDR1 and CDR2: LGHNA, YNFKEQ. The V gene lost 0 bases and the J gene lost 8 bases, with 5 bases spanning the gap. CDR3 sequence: CASSQERDEQFF. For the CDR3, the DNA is TGTGCCAGCAGCCAAGAACGCGATGAGCAGTTCTTC.

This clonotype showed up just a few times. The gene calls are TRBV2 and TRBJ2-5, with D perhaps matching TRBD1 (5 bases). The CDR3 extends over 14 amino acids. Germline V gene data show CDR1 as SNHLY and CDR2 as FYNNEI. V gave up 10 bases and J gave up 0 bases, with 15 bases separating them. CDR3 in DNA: TGTGCCACCATTCTAGACAGCTACCAAGAGACCCAGTACTTC. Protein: CATILDSYQETQYF.

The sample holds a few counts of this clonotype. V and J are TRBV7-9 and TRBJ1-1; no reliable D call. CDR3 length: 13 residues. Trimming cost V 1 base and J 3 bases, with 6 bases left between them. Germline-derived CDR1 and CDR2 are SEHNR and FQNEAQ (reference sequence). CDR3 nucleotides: TGTGCCAGCAGCTTAGGACTGGACACTGAAGCTTTCTTT. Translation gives CASSLGLDTEAFF.

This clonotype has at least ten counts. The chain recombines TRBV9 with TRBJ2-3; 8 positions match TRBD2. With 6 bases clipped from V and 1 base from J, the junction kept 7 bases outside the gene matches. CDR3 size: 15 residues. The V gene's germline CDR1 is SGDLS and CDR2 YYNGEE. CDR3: CASTPSGGRTDTQYF. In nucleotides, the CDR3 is TGTGCCAGCACCCCCTCGGGGGGGCGCACAGATACGCAGTATTTT. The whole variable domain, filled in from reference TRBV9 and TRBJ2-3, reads DSGVTQTPKHLITATGQRVTLRCSPRSGDLSVYWYQQSLDQGLQFLIQYYNGEERAKGNILERFSAQQFPDLHSELNLSSLELGDSALYFCASTPSGGRTDTQYFGPGTRLTVL.

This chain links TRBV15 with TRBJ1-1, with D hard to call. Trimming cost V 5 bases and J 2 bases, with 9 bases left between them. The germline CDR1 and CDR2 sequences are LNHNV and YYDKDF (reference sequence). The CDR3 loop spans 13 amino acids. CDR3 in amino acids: CATSRRGNTEAFF. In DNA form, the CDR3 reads TGTGCCACCAGCCGACGAGGAAACACTGAAGCTTTCTTT.

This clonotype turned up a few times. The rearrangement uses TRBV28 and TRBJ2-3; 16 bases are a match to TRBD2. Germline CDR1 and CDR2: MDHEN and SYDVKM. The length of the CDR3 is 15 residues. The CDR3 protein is CAGTSGGAGADTQYF. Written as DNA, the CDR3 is TGTGCTGGGACTAGCGGGGGGGCCGGGGCAGATACGCAGTATTTT.